Sequencing of this TCR beta chain was carried out in a study of CXCR3-negative and CXCR3-positive naive CD8 T cells. Study-level findings and limits: Because surface CD5 did not distinguish the naive subsets, TCR strength was inferred from TRB CDR3 properties. Memory CD8+ cells showed much lower diversity, while both naive subsets displayed comparably high diversity.

As to this clonotype: Its antigen remains unknown.

5' RACE with UMI labels generated the TRB cDNA libraries. Reprocessing the 5' RACE reads, TCRdb reports a single entry for every CDR3 protein and omits DNA. The sample totals about 53,000 distinct CDR3 sequences; its top ten clones hold about 0.4%. The sample comprised naive CXCR3- CD8+ T cells from blood. Specified subset: CD45RO-CCR7+CD27+CD95- naive CD8+ T cells lacking CXCR3 (TNR3-). This clonotype was sampled from a human donor in good health. Some clones in this sample may be carry-over from other donors' samples.

The CDR3 region is CASSVRGDTGELFF. The genes are TRBV6-4 and TRBJ2-2. The CDR3 has 14 residues. From germline, CDR1 is MRHNA and CDR2 SNTAGT.